This T cell receptor beta chain appears in the sequencing data of a study of cytomegalovirus exposure and HLA in healthy donors. Turning to the study itself: The approximately 670 first-cohort repertoires and the 110 or so validation repertoires shared the same platform, a later analysis reported.

Data came from immunoSEQ multiplex PCR; TCRdb stores just in-frame clones and leaves some out. The table lists fewer than 85,000 clones, approximately 96% of them singletons, with 1.3% in the top ten. Per the germline V gene, CDR1 is SGHRS and CDR2 is YFSETQ. CDR3 length equals 13 residues. With 3 bases removed from V and 5 bases from J, the gap between germline ends came to 11 bases. This clone came up once. The chain couples TRBV5-1 to TRBJ2-5, with a tentative D call TRBD2 (7 bases). This clonotype originated in a woman aged 18-30 years in good health and CMV-seronegative. The source material was PBMCs. For the CDR3, the DNA is TGCGCCAGCAGCTCCGGGGGGCGGGAGACCCAGTACTTC. This translates into CASSSGGRETQYF. Supplemented by reference TRBV5-1 and TRBJ2-5, the full variable domain reads KAGVTQTPRYLIKTRGQQVTLSCSPISGHRSVSWYQQTPGQGLQFLFEYFSETQRNKGNFPGRFSGRQFSNSRSEMNVSTLELGDSALYLCASSSGGRETQYFGPGTRLLVL.